A single sample is the source of the 25 T cell receptor beta chains below, sequenced in a study of T cell responses to AZD1222 COVID-19 vaccine. TCRdb's copy holds only in-frame clones and misses some; the assay was immunoSEQ multiplex PCR. The sample includes under 95,000 clones, 88% of them seen just once. The sequences come from peripheral blood, collected on day 0 of AZD1222 vaccination. The receptors shown here come from an adult in good health.

The genes are TRBV5-1 and TRBJ1-2; TRBD1 aligns across 9 bases. V shed 4 bases, J shed 6 bases, and the junction held 7 bases outside the gene matches. The CDR3 length is 14 residues. Germline lookup yields CDR1 SGHRS and CDR2 YFSETQ. In nucleotides, the CDR3 is TGCGCCAGCAGCACGGGACAGGGTAGGGATGGCTACACCTTC. This gives the protein CASSTGQGRDGYTF.

As concerns this clone: A junction end diverges from the germline sequence, so it may reflect a read error. The rearrangement joins TRBV18 to TRBJ2-7; TRBD1 aligns across 7 bases. Germline-derived CDR1 and CDR2 are KGHSH and LQKENI. The CDR3 is 13 amino acids. CDR3 sequence reads: CASSPDEQGYQGF. CDR3 nucleotide sequence: TGTGCCAGCTCACCAGACGAACAGGGGTATCAGGGCTTC. Filled out from reference TRBV18 and TRBJ2-7, the complete variable domain reads NAGVMQNPRHLVRRRGQEARLRCSPMKGHSHVYWYRQLPEEGLKFMVYLQKENIIDESGMPKERFSAEFPKEGPSILRIQQVVRGDSAAYFCASSPDEQGYQGFGPGTRLTVT.

The J gene is TRBJ2-1, the V gene TRBV29-1, with 9 positions matching TRBD2. Trimming cost V 6 bases and J 0 bases; bases outside gene matches: 12. Germline lookup yields CDR1 SQVTM and CDR2 ANQGSEA. The CDR3 runs to 17 residues. CDR3 sequence: CSVAAASGRPSYNEQFF. DNA for the CDR3: TGCAGCGTAGCAGCGGCCAGCGGGAGGCCCTCCTACAATGAGCAGTTCTTC.

The chain joins TRBV10-2 to TRBJ2-5, with TRBD2 identical over 14 bases. This CDR3 region has 14 residues. The V segment lost 4 bases and the J segment 10 bases; nucleotides outside the gene matches: 5. Germline CDR1 and CDR2: WSHSY and SAAADI. The CDR3 region is CASSGGLAGEGQYF. The CDR3 DNA follows: TGCGCCAGCAGTGGGGGACTAGCGGGAGAGGGCCAGTACTTC.

The V gene is TRBV6-6, the J gene TRBJ1-6; tentative D call: TRBD1 (6 bases). V dropped 6 bases and J dropped 1 base, with 7 bases sitting between them. Germline CDR1 and CDR2: MNHNY and SVGAGI (reference sequence). The length of the CDR3 is 14 residues. CDR3 sequence reads: CASSDRSYNSPLHF. The CDR3 nucleotides read TGTGCCAGCAGCGACAGGTCCTATAATTCACCCCTCCACTTT.

This chain links TRBV7-8 with TRBJ1-5; 11 nucleotides align to TRBD1. Germline assignment: CDR1 SGHVS and CDR2 FQNEAQ. The junction had 19 bases not matched to a gene; V was cut back by 5 bases and J by 4 bases. CDR3 length: 20 amino acids. In DNA form, the CDR3 reads TGTGCCAGCAGCGGTCGAATAAAACTCCGGGACAGGGGGGAAAATCAGCCCCAGCATTTT. It encodes CASSGRIKLRDRGENQPQHF. Full variable domain (outside the CDR3, taken from reference TRBV7-8 and TRBJ1-5): GAGVSQSPRYKVAKRGQDVALRCDPISGHVSLFWYQQALGQGPEFLTYFQNEAQLDKSGLPSDRFFAERPEGSVSTLKIQRTQQEDSAVYLCASSGRIKLRDRGENQPQHFGDGTRLSIL.

The chain uses TRBV19 and TRBJ1-1, with D perhaps TRBD1 (6 bases). The CDR3 runs to 15 residues. The V and J ends lost 1 base and 5 bases respectively, with 14 bases between them. CDR1 and CDR2 from the germline V gene are LNHDA and SQIVND (reference sequence). The CDR3 here is CASSIAGAGLTEAFF. In nucleotides, the CDR3 is TGTGCCAGTAGTATAGCGGGGGCAGGCCTAACTGAAGCTTTCTTT.

This clone was detected only once. The chain employs TRBV27 and TRBJ2-1; 8 bases line up with TRBD1. Germline CDR1 and CDR2: MNHEY and SMNVEV (reference sequence). V lost 6 bases and J lost 1; bases outside the gene matches: 8. This CDR3 region has 16 residues. The CDR3 DNA sequence: TGTGCCAGCAGCCCCGGGACAGGTCCTTCCTACAATGAGCAGTTCTTC. Translating it yields CASSPGTGPSYNEQFF.

This clone has just one count. The rearrangement links TRBV18 to TRBJ2-1; 15 bases fit TRBD2. The CDR3 loop spans 16 amino acids. CDR1 is KGHSH and CDR2 is LQKENI in the germline V gene. The junction had 3 bases not matched to a gene; V was cut back by 3 bases and J by 6 bases. In nucleotides, the CDR3 is TGTGCCAGCTCACCCACGGGACTAGCGGGAGGCAATGAGCAGTTCTTC. Translation gives CASSPTGLAGGNEQFF. Supplemented by reference TRBV18 and TRBJ2-1, the full variable domain reads NAGVMQNPRHLVRRRGQEARLRCSPMKGHSHVYWYRQLPEEGLKFMVYLQKENIIDESGMPKERFSAEFPKEGPSILRIQQVVRGDSAAYFCASSPTGLAGGNEQFFGPGTRLTVL.

This clone has just a few counts. This chain connects TRBV6-5 to TRBJ1-5; D remains unclear. CDR3 length equals 14 residues. V was cut by 6 bases and J by 2 bases, with 11 bases left in between. Germline lookup yields CDR1 MNHEY and CDR2 SVGAGI. The DNA of the CDR3 is TGTGCCAGCAGGGCGAACGGGGGCAATCAGCCCCAGCATTTT. Protein: CASRANGGNQPQHF.

V usage is TRBV5-1 and J usage is TRBJ2-1; D possibly corresponds to TRBD1 (6 bases). The V end lost 2 bases, the J end lost 7 bases, and 16 bases lay between the germline ends. CDR1 and CDR2 (germline): SGHRS, YFSETQ. There are 15 residues in the CDR3. CDR3 residues: CASSFIQGRANEQFF. The CDR3 DNA reads as TGCGCCAGCAGCTTCATACAGGGTCGGGCGAATGAGCAGTTCTTC.

The genes are TRBV19 and TRBJ2-3; a possible D gene is TRBD2 (7 bases). This CDR3 is built from 16 residues. Germline V gene lookup returns CDR1 LNHDA and CDR2 SQIVND (reference sequence). Trimming removed 3 bases from V and 1 base from J, with 14 bases in between. CDR3 sequence: CASSMGAGARTDTQYF. CDR3 bases: TGTGCCAGTAGTATGGGGGCGGGGGCGCGCACAGATACGCAGTATTTT.

This chain uses TRBV20-1 with TRBJ2-1; tentatively, D is TRBD1 (5 bases). Trimming cost V 4 bases and J 7 bases, with 8 bases left between them. Germline lookup yields CDR1 DFQATT and CDR2 SNEGSKA (reference sequence). The CDR3 spans 11 residues. The CDR3 sequence is CSAMTVNEQFF. The CDR3 nucleotides read TGCAGTGCTATGACAGTAAATGAGCAGTTCTTC.

J is TRBJ1-1 and V is TRBV6-5; no clear D. Per the germline V gene, CDR1 is MNHEY and CDR2 is SVGAGI. This CDR3 is built from 15 residues. The V gene lost 7 bases and the J gene lost 0 bases, with 15 bases spanning the gap. CDR3 in DNA: TGTGCCAGCATCTACCTCAAAGAGATGAACACTGAAGCTTTCTTT. This translates into CASIYLKEMNTEAFF.

The rearrangement joins TRBV7-2 to TRBJ2-2, with D possibly matching TRBD1 (6 bases). V lost 5 bases to trimming and J lost 1 base, with 8 bases between them. The CDR3 is made up of 14 amino acids. In germline, CDR1 is SGHTA, CDR2 FQGNSA. The CDR3 DNA reads as TGTGCCAGCAGCCGGACAGAGAACACCGGGGAGCTGTTTTTT. Amino acid sequence: CASSRTENTGELFF.

Only a few counts were recorded for this clone. J is TRBJ2-5 and V is TRBV4-2; the D gene is possibly TRBD2 (6 bases). Germline V gives CDR1 LGHNA, CDR2 YNFKEQ. This CDR3 contains 15 residues. The ends were cut back, 4 bases at V and 1 base at J, with 13 bases in the middle. CDR3 in amino acids: CASSLRDSGQETQYF. The CDR3 DNA follows: TGTGCCAGCAGCCTTCGAGATAGCGGCCAAGAGACCCAGTACTTC.

This chain joins TRBV6-5 and TRBJ2-1; 9 nucleotides align to TRBD2. The CDR3 is 13 residues long. The V segment lost 8 bases and the J segment 9 bases; nucleotides outside the gene matches: 8. Germline loops: CDR1 MNHEY, CDR2 SVGAGI. The DNA for the CDR3 is TGTGCCAGCTGGGTGGCGGGAGGGACTGAGCAGTTCTTC. It is translated as CASWVAGGTEQFF.

The chain joins TRBV27 to TRBJ1-2; D possibly corresponds to TRBD1 (6 bases). From germline, CDR1 is MNHEY and CDR2 SMNVEV (reference sequence). With 5 bases removed from V and 3 bases from J, the gap between germline ends came to 10 bases. CDR3 length equals 13 residues. The CDR3 DNA sequence: TGTGCCAGCAGTGCACAGGGTTACTATGGCTACACCTTC. Translation: CASSAQGYYGYTF.

V gene TRBV14 combines with J gene TRBJ2-1, with 11 bases matching TRBD2. Germline values: CDR1 SGHDN, CDR2 FVKESK. This CDR3 comprises 14 residues. V was clipped by 0 bases and J by 9 bases; unmatched bases: 1. CDR3 in DNA: TGTGCCAGCAGCCAAGATAGCGGGAGGGCTGAGCAGTTCTTC. Amino acid sequence: CASSQDSGRAEQFF.

This clone was detected only once. The chain employs TRBV27 and TRBJ2-5, with TRBD2 matching over 10 bases. The CDR3 extends over 16 amino acids. Germline assignment: CDR1 MNHEY and CDR2 SMNVEV (reference sequence). Germline trimming cut 1 base from V and 1 base from J; bases unmatched to any gene: 3. CDR3 residues: CASSLLAGGLQETQYF. CDR3 bases: TGTGCCAGCAGTTTATTAGCGGGAGGACTCCAAGAGACCCAGTACTTC.

The chain links TRBV18 to TRBJ1-3; no clear D gene. The germline V and J ends were trimmed by 3 bases and 0 bases, with 6 bases remaining between them. Germline V gene data show CDR1 as KGHSH and CDR2 as LQKENI. This CDR3 is 14 amino acids long. In nucleotides, the CDR3 is TGTGCCAGCTCACCTTCGGTCTCTGGAAACACCATATATTTT. Its protein is CASSPSVSGNTIYF.

The chain uses TRBV28 and TRBJ1-2; D perhaps matches TRBD1 (6 bases). This CDR3 region has 15 residues. Germline V gives CDR1 MDHEN, CDR2 SYDVKM. V lost 7 bases to trimming and J lost 6 bases, with 21 bases between them. CDR3 sequence (DNA): TGTGCCAGCAATCCCGCAGGGGTCTTAGGAAATGGCTACACCTTC. This translates into CASNPAGVLGNGYTF.

The chain couples TRBV5-1 to TRBJ2-2; tentatively, D is TRBD1 (6 bases). From germline, CDR1 is SGHRS and CDR2 YFSETQ. The CDR3 is made up of 14 amino acids. The V end lost 4 bases, the J end lost 1 base, and 8 bases lay between the germline ends. CDR3 amino acids: CASSMGQNTGELFF. CDR3 DNA sequence: TGCGCCAGCAGCATGGGACAGAACACCGGGGAGCTGTTTTTT.

The chain links TRBV18 to TRBJ2-7; 7 positions match TRBD2. Losses at the gene ends were 4 bases for V and 2 bases for J; bases not matched to a gene: 8. The CDR3 runs to 15 residues. The germline V gene has CDR1 KGHSH and CDR2 LQKENI. The CDR3 bases are TGTGCCAGCTCACTGCGGACTAGTTTTCCCTACGAGCAGTACTTC. Translation: CASSLRTSFPYEQYF.

This clone was counted a few times. The chain recombines TRBV6-6 with TRBJ2-2; the match to TRBD2 covers 10 bases. CDR1 and CDR2 from the germline V gene are MNHNY and SVGAGI (reference sequence). J was trimmed by 4 bases and V by 5 bases; bases with no gene match: 16. The CDR3 sequence is 19 residues long. The CDR3 DNA is TGTGCCAGCAGTCCTATTGGGGGGGCTAGCGGGAGCGGCACCGGGGAGCTGTTTTTT. Its protein is CASSPIGGASGSGTGELFF.